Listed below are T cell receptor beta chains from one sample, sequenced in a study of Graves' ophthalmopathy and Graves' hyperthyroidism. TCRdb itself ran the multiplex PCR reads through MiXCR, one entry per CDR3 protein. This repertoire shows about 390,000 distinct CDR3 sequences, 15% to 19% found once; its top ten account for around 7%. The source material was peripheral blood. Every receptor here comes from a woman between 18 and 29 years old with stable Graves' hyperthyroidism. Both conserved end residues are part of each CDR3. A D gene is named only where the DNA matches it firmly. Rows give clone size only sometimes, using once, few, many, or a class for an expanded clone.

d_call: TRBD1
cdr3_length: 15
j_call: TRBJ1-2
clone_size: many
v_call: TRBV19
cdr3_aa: CASSILPGQGYGYTF
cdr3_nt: TGTGCCAGTAGTATCCTCCCGGGACAGGGCTATGGCTACACCTTC

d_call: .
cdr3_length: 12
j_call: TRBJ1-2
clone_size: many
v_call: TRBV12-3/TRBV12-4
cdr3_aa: CASSLEDYGYTF
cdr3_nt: TGTGCCAGCAGTTTAGAGGACTATGGCTACACCTTC

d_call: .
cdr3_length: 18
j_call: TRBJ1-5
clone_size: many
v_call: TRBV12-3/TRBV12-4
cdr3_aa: CASSLHIGGLEGNQPQHF
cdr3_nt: TGTGCCAGCAGCCTCCACATCGGGGGGCTTGAGGGCAATCAGCCCCAGCATTTT

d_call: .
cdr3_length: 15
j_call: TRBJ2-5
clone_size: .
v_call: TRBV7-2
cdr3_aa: CAISLTLGRQETQYF
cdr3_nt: TGTGCCATCAGCTTGACCCTGGGCCGCCAAGAGACCCAGTACTTC

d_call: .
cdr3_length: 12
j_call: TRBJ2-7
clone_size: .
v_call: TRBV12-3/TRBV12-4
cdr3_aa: CASRWLQEQQYF
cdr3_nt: TGTGCCAGCAGGTGGTTACAGGAGCAGCAGTACTTC

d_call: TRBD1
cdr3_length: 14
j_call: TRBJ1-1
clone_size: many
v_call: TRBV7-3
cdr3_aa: CASSPTGWDTEAFF
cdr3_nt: TGTGCCAGCAGCCCGACAGGGTGGGACACTGAAGCTTTCTTT

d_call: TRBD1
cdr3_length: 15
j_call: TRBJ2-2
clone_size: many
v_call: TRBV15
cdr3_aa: CATSRIQGASGELFF
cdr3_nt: TGTGCCACCAGCAGAATCCAGGGGGCATCCGGGGAGCTGTTTTTT

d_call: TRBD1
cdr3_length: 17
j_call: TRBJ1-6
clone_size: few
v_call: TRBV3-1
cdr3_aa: CASSQVRQGGSRSPLHF
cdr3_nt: TGTGCCAGCAGCCAAGTCCGACAGGGTGGTTCACGTTCACCCCTCCACTTT

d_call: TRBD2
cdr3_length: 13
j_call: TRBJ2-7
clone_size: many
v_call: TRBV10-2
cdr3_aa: CASRPSGTYEQYF
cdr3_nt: TGCGCCAGCAGGCCTAGCGGAACCTACGAGCAGTACTTC

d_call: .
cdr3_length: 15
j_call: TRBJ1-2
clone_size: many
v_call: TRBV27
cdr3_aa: CASSLRAAFNYGYTF
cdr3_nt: TGTGCCAGCAGTTTAAGGGCAGCGTTCAACTATGGCTACACCTTC

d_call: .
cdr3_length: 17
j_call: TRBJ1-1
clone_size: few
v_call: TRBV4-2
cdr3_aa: CASSQDEDGRENTEAFF
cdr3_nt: TGTGCCAGCAGCCAAGATGAGGATGGCAGGGAGAACACTGAAGCTTTCTTT

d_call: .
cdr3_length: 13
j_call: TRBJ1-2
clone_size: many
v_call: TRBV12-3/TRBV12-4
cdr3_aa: CASSFVQHYGYTF
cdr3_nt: TGTGCCAGCAGTTTTGTGCAGCACTATGGCTACACCTTC

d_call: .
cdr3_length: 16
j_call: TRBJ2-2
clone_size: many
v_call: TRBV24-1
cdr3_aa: CATSDPNFLNTGELFF
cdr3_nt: TGTGCCACCAGTGATCCCAACTTTCTTAACACCGGGGAGCTGTTTTTT

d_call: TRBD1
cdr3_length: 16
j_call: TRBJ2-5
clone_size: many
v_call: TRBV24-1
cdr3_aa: CATSDSPNRGQETQYF
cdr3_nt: TGTGCCACCAGTGATTCACCCAACAGGGGGCAAGAGACCCAGTACTTC

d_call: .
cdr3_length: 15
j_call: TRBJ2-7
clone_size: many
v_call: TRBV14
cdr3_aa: CASSQDRVSTYEQYF
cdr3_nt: TGTGCCAGCAGCCAAGATCGTGTCAGTACCTACGAGCAGTACTTC

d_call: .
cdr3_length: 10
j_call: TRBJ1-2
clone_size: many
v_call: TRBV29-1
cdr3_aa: CSVVGDGYTF
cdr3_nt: TGCAGCGTTGTTGGGGATGGCTACACCTTC

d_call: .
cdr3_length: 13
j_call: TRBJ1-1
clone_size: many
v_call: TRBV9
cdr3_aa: CASSVVVSTEAFF
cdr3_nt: TGTGCCAGCAGCGTAGTCGTGAGCACTGAAGCTTTCTTT

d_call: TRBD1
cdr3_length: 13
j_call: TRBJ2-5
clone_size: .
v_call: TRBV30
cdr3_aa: CAWAGTGKETQYF
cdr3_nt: TGTGCCTGGGCCGGGACAGGGAAAGAGACCCAGTACTTC

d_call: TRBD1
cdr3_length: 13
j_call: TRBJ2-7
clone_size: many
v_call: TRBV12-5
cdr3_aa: CASGLYRTGEQYF
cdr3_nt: TGTGCTAGTGGTTTGTACCGGACAGGGGAGCAGTACTTC

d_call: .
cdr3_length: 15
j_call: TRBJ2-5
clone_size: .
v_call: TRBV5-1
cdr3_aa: CASGKEGAYQETQYF
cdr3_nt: TGCGCCAGCGGGAAGGAGGGTGCGTACCAAGAGACCCAGTACTTC

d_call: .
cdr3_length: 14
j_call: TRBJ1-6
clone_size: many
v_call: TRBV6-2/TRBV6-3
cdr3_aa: CASSYLTLDSPLHF
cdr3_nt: TGTGCCAGCAGTTACCTGACGTTAGATTCACCCCTCCACTTT

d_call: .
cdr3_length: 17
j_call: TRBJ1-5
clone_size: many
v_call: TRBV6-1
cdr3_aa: CASSEWTRSPSNQPQHF
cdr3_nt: TGTGCCAGCAGTGAATGGACTCGGAGTCCTAGCAATCAGCCCCAGCATTTT

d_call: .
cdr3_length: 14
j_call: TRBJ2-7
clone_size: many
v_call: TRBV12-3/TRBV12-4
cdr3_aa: CASSRGRVSYEQYF
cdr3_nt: TGTGCCAGCAGTCGTGGACGGGTATCCTACGAGCAGTACTTC

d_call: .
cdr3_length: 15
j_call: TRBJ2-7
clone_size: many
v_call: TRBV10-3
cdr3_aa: CAISDGILKSYEQYF
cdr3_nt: TGTGCCATCAGTGACGGGATCCTCAAGAGCTACGAGCAGTACTTC

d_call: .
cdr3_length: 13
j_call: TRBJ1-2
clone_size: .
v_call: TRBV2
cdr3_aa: CASSELEDYGYTF
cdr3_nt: TGTGCCAGCAGTGAGCTGGAGGACTATGGCTACACCTTC

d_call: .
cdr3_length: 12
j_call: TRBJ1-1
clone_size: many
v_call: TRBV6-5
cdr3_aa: CASSSKGTEAFF
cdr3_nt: TGTGCCAGCAGTTCTAAGGGGACTGAAGCTTTCTTT

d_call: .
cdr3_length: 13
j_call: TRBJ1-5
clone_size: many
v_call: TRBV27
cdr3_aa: CASSSFINQPQHF
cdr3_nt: TGTGCCAGCAGTTCCTTTATTAATCAGCCCCAGCATTTT

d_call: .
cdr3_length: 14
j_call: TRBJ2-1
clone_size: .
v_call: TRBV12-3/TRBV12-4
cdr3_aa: CASSLLDGNNEQFF
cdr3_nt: TGTGCCAGCAGTCTATTGGACGGGAACAATGAGCAGTTCTTC

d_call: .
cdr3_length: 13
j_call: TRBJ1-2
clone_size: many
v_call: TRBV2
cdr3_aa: CASSELVRYGYTF
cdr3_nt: TGTGCCAGCAGTGAACTGGTGAGGTATGGCTACACCTTC

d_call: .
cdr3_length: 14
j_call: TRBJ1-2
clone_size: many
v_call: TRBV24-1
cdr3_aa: CATINIRGNYGYTF
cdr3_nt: TGTGCCACCATCAACATCAGGGGAAACTATGGCTACACCTTC

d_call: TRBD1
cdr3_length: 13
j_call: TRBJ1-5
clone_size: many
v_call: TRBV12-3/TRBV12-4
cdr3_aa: CASSSTGEQPQHF
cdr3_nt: TGTGCCAGCAGTTCGACAGGGGAACAGCCCCAGCATTTT

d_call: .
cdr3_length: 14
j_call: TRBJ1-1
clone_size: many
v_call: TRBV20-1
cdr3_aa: CSAREARGPTEAFF
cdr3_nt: TGCAGTGCTAGAGAAGCCCGGGGGCCCACTGAAGCTTTCTTT

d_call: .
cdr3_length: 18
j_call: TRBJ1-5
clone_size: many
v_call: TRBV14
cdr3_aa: CASSTRVETGALDQPQHF
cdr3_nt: TGTGCCAGCAGCACACGCGTGGAGACAGGCGCTCTTGATCAGCCCCAGCATTTT

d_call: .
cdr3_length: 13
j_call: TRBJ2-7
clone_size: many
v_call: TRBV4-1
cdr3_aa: CASSQEEHYEQYF
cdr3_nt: TGCGCCAGCAGCCAAGAGGAACACTACGAGCAGTACTTC

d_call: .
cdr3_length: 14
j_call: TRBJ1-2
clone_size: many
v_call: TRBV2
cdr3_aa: CARPPGNSQDGYTF
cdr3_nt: TGTGCCAGACCGCCGGGAAACTCTCAGGATGGCTACACCTTC

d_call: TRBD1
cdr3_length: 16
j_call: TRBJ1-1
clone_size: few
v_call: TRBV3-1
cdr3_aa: CASSQGQGKGNTEAFF
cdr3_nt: TGTGCCAGCAGCCAGGGACAGGGGAAGGGCAACACTGAAGCTTTCTTT

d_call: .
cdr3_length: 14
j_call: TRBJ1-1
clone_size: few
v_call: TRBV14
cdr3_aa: CASSQDLWNTEAFF
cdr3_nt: TGTGCCAGCAGCCAAGATTTGTGGAACACTGAAGCTTTCTTT

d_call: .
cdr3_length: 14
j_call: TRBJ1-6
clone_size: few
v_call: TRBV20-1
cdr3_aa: CSARGRGPDSPLHF
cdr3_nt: TGCAGTGCTAGGGGGCGGGGTCCTGATTCACCCCTCCACTTT

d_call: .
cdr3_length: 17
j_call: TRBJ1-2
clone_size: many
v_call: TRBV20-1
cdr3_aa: CSARDGGPKRQNYGYTF
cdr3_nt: TGCAGTGCTAGAGATGGCGGACCAAAGCGGCAAAACTATGGCTACACCTTC

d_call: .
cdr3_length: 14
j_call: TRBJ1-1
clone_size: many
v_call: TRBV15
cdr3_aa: CATSTRQGNTEAFF
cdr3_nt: TGTGCCACCAGCACCCGGCAGGGGAACACTGAAGCTTTCTTT

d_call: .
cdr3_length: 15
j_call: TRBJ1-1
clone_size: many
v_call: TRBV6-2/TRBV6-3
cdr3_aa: CASTPRTAVNTEAFF
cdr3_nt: TGTGCCAGCACCCCAAGGACAGCCGTGAACACTGAAGCTTTCTTT

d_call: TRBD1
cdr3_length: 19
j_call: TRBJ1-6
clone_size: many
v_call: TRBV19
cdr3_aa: CASSIRGQGSSSYNSPLHF
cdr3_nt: TGTGCCAGTAGTATTCGGGGACAGGGGAGCAGCTCCTATAATTCACCCCTCCACTTT

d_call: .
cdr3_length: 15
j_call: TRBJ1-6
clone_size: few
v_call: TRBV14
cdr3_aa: CASSLTRTDNSPLHF
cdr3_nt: TGTGCCAGCAGCCTTACCCGGACAGACAATTCACCCCTCCACTTT

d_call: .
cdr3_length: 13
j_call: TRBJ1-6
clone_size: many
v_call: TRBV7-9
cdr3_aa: CASSLGYNSPLHF
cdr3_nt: TGTGCCAGCAGCTTGGGGTATAATTCACCCCTCCACTTT

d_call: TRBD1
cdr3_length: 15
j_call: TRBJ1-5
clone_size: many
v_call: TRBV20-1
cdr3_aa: CSARDRGHPILPQHF
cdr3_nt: TGCAGTGCTAGGGACAGGGGGCATCCAATCCTGCCCCAGCATTTT